This TCR beta chain was identified in a study of technical replicates of blood from a handful of donors. Repertoires were generated with immunoSEQ multiplex PCR, while TCRdb's copy carries only in-frame clones and drops some. The sample includes roughly 92,000 clones, approximately 95% of them seen just once. The germline V and J ends were trimmed by 2 bases and 1 base, with 9 bases remaining between them. The CDR3 spans 14 residues. Germline CDR1 reads SGDLS; CDR2 reads YYNGEE. In its sample, this clone was seen a few times. This receptor was obtained from a human donor in good health. The V call is TRBV9, the J call TRBJ1-1; D is unclear. Sequencing was carried out using T cells isolated from PBMCs. The chain's CDR3 is CASSVSGKNTEAFF. The DNA for the CDR3 is TGTGCCAGCAGCGTCAGTGGTAAGAACACTGAAGCTTTCTTT.